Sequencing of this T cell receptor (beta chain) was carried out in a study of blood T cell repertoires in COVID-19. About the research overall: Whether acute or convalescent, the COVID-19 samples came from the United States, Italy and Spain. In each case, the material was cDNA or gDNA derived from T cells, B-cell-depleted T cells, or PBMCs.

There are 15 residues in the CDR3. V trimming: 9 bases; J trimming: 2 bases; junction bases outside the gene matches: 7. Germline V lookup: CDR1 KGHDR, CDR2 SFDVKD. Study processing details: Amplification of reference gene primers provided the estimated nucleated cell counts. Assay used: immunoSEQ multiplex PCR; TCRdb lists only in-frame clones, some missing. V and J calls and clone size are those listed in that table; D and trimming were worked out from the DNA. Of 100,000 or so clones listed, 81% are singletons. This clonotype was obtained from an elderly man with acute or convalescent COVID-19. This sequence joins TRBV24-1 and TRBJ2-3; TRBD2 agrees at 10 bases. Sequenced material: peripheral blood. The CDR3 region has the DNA TGTGCCACCGGATCTAGCGGGAGAGTCACAGATACGCAGTATTTT. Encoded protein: CATGSSGRVTDTQYF.